Presented here are 2 T cell receptor beta chains from one specimen sequenced in a study of Graves' ophthalmopathy and Graves' hyperthyroidism. Amplification from RNA transcripts yielded the TCR beta CDR3 regions. An opening RT-PCR round employed HTBI primers and preceded a second-round multiplex PCR. TCRdb re-analysed the multiplex PCR reads in MiXCR, keeping a single row per CDR3 protein. The sample has some 520,000 distinct CDR3 sequences; around 15% are singletons. The sequencing input was blood. These receptors all stem from a woman aged 30 to 39 with Graves' ophthalmopathy.

This clonotype was counted ten times or more. The V and J genes are TRBV11-2 and TRBJ2-2; D is possibly TRBD2 (5 bases). The germline V gene has CDR1 SGHAT and CDR2 FQNNGV. The CDR3 has 15 amino acids. The V and J ends lost 1 base and 4 bases respectively, with 10 bases between them. CDR3 nucleotide sequence: TGTGCCAGCAGCTTAGGTTTGCGGGTCACCGGGGAGCTGTTTTTT. Protein sequence: CASSLGLRVTGELFF.

This clonotype was detected ten times or more. The rearrangement links TRBV24-1 to TRBJ2-5; D gene unclear. The ends were cut back, 0 bases at V and 7 bases at J, with 14 bases in the middle. Germline V gene data show CDR1 as KGHDR and CDR2 as SFDVKD. CDR3 length: 15 amino acids. The CDR3 sequence is CATSDLHQTSGTQYF. CDR3 nucleotides: TGTGCCACCAGTGATTTGCATCAAACATCGGGGACCCAGTACTTC.